The rows below give T cell receptor beta chains drawn from one sample of a study of blood T cell repertoires in COVID-19. Generated by immunoSEQ multiplex PCR, the TCRdb table keeps only in-frame clones and is missing some. The data hold 60,000 to 70,000 clones, with 74% observed a single time. The sample taken for sequencing was peripheral blood. The receptors here all came from a woman aged 80 or older with acute or convalescent COVID-19. Each CDR3 is given with its conserved first and last residue. The D gene is left open where the match is weak. Where a row states a size, it is once, few, many or the class of an expanded clone; other rows omit it.

j_call cdr3_length v_call d_call clone_size cdr3_aa cdr3_nt
TRBJ2-7 14 TRBV28 - - CASSFAQPTYEQYF TGTGCCAGCAGTTTCGCACAGCCTACCTACGAGCAGTACTTC
TRBJ2-1 15 TRBV5-4 - - CASSRDRSSYNEQFF TGTGCCAGCAGTCGAGACAGAAGCTCCTACAATGAGCAGTTCTTC
TRBJ1-1 13 TRBV25-1 TRBD1 - CASRGTANTEAFF TGTGCCAGCAGGGGGACAGCGAACACTGAAGCTTTCTTT
TRBJ2-7 14 TRBV5-4 - - CASSLIPGPYEQYF TGTGCCAGCAGCTTGATCCCAGGGCCCTACGAGCAGTACTTC
TRBJ2-3 18 TRBV7-9 TRBD2 - CASSLGLAGGPGTDTQYF TGTGCCAGCAGCTTAGGTCTAGCGGGAGGGCCGGGCACAGATACGCAGTATTTT
TRBJ1-1 14 TRBV5-1 - - CASSLGPNRDEAFF TGCGCCAGCAGCTTGGGCCCCAACAGGGATGAAGCTTTCTTT
TRBJ2-7 14 TRBV19 TRBD1 - CASNDRGYDYEQYF TGTGCCAGTAATGACAGGGGATATGACTACGAGCAGTACTTC
TRBJ2-6 20 TRBV10-3 TRBD1 - CAISDPTGEFQRSGANVLTF TGTGCCATCAGTGATCCGACAGGGGAGTTCCAAAGGTCTGGGGCCAACGTCCTGACTTTC
TRBJ1-6 14 TRBV18 TRBD1 - CASSWQGDNSPLHF TGTGCCAGCTCATGGCAGGGGGATAATTCACCCCTCCACTTT
TRBJ2-1 15 TRBV9 TRBD2 - CASSSSGRPSREQFF TGTGCCAGCAGCTCTAGCGGGAGACCATCCCGTGAGCAGTTCTTC
TRBJ1-4 15 TRBV28 - - CASSLADHSNEKLFF TGTGCCAGCAGTTTAGCCGACCACAGTAATGAAAAACTGTTTTTT
TRBJ2-1 15 TRBV4-3 - - CASSQDKAFYNEQFF TGCGCCAGCAGCCAAGATAAAGCCTTTTACAATGAGCAGTTCTTC
TRBJ2-3 14 TRBV5-4 - once CASSLVSARDTQYF TGTGCCAGCAGCTTGGTCAGCGCCCGGGATACGCAGTATTTT
TRBJ1-5 18 TRBV7-9 TRBD1 - CASSLDKPGQGNRRPQHF TGTGCCAGCAGCTTAGACAAACCGGGACAGGGGAACCGAAGACCCCAGCATTTT
TRBJ2-7 17 TRBV4-2 TRBD2 - CASSNPGLAGFSYEQYF TGTGCCAGCAGTAATCCGGGACTAGCGGGGTTCTCCTACGAGCAGTACTTC
TRBJ1-4 13 TRBV2 - - CASSLALNEKLFF TGTGCCAGCAGTCTGGCCCTTAATGAAAAACTGTTTTTT
TRBJ1-2 16 TRBV5-1 TRBD1 - CASSSLQGASYYGYTF TGCGCCAGCAGCTCTTTACAGGGGGCGAGTTACTATGGCTACACCTTC
TRBJ1-5 14 TRBV6-6 - - CASEGTYSNQPQHF TGTGCCAGCGAGGGAACGTATAGCAATCAGCCCCAGCATTTT
TRBJ1-5 14 TRBV19 TRBD1 - CASSIGTGVQPQHF TGTGCCAGTAGTATCGGGACAGGGGTTCAGCCCCAGCATTTT
TRBJ2-1 16 TRBV5-8 TRBD2 - CASSFLAGVGYNEQFF TGTGCCAGCAGCTTCTTAGCGGGAGTAGGGTACAATGAGCAGTTCTTC
TRBJ2-1 16 TRBV15 TRBD2 once CATSGTSASSYNEQFF TGTGCCACCAGCGGGACTAGCGCGTCTTCCTACAATGAGCAGTTCTTC
TRBJ2-5 17 TRBV11-2 TRBD1 - CASSLRDRGVNRETQYF TGTGCCAGCAGCCTCAGAGACAGGGGGGTTAATCGGGAGACCCAGTACTTC
TRBJ2-7 13 TRBV5-1 - once CASSLGQSYEQYF TGCGCCAGCAGCTTGGGACAGAGTTACGAGCAGTACTTC
TRBJ1-6 15 TRBV7-2 - - CASSLAGGYNSPLHF TGTGCCAGCAGCTTAGCCGGGGGCTATAATTCACCCCTCCACTTT
TRBJ1-2 16 TRBV18 TRBD1 - CASSLTDRGPNYGYTF TGTGCCAGCTCGCTAACCGACAGGGGTCCTAACTATGGCTACACCTTC
TRBJ2-7 12 TRBV7-9 - few CASSPTTYEQYF TGTGCCAGCAGCCCTACGACCTACGAGCAGTACTTC
TRBJ2-3 16 TRBV5-1 TRBD1 once CASSSDRVRGTDTQYF TGCGCCAGCAGCTCCGACAGGGTTAGAGGCACAGATACGCAGTATTTT
TRBJ1-1 14 TRBV27 TRBD1 once CASSLVQGDTEAFF TGTGCCAGCAGTTTAGTCCAGGGGGACACTGAAGCTTTCTTT
TRBJ2-1 13 TRBV19 - - CASSIGSFNEQFF TGTGCCAGTAGTATCGGGTCCTTCAATGAGCAGTTCTTC
TRBJ1-2 14 TRBV5-4 - - CASSLAGKDYGYTF TGTGCCAGCAGCTTGGCAGGGAAAGACTATGGCTACACCTTC
TRBJ1-2 17 TRBV25-1 - - CASSEYGGGLPVWGYTF TGTGCCAGCAGTGAATATGGTGGTGGACTTCCCGTCTGGGGCTACACCTTC
TRBJ2-7 15 TRBV3-1/TRBV3-2 - - CASSQGLGARNEQYF TGTGCCAGCAGCCAGGGGTTGGGGGCTCGGAACGAGCAGTACTTC
TRBJ1-6 14 TRBV30 - - CAWKGDSYNSPLHF TGTGCCTGGAAGGGAGACTCCTATAATTCACCCCTCCACTTT
TRBJ1-2 12 TRBV6-5 TRBD1 - CASTTGPYGYTF TGTGCCAGCACGACAGGGCCATATGGCTACACCTTC
TRBJ2-1 16 TRBV7-3 TRBD2 once CASSDGPLAAYNEQFF TGTGCCAGCAGCGACGGGCCACTAGCGGCTTACAATGAGCAGTTCTTC
TRBJ2-7 14 TRBV11-1 TRBD2 - CASSQSGSLNEQYF TGTGCCAGCAGCCAAAGCGGGAGTCTAAACGAGCAGTACTTC
TRBJ1-1 12 TRBV12-3/TRBV12-4 - - CASSFRGIEAFF TGTGCCAGCAGTTTTAGGGGCATTGAAGCTTTCTTT
TRBJ2-7 14 TRBV10-3 TRBD2 - CAIGTSGVSYEQYF TGTGCCATCGGGACTAGCGGGGTATCCTACGAGCAGTACTTC
TRBJ2-2 16 TRBV7-2 TRBD2 - CASSKSGRADTGELFF TGTGCCAGCAGTAAAAGCGGGAGGGCCGATACCGGGGAGCTGTTTTTT
TRBJ2-2 16 TRBV5-4 TRBD2 - CASSFSAGTNTGELFF TGTGCCAGCAGCTTCTCAGCGGGAACCAACACCGGGGAGCTGTTTTTT
TRBJ2-1 14 TRBV6-4 TRBD2 - CASSKGLESNEQFF TGTGCCAGCAGCAAGGGACTAGAGTCCAATGAGCAGTTCTTC